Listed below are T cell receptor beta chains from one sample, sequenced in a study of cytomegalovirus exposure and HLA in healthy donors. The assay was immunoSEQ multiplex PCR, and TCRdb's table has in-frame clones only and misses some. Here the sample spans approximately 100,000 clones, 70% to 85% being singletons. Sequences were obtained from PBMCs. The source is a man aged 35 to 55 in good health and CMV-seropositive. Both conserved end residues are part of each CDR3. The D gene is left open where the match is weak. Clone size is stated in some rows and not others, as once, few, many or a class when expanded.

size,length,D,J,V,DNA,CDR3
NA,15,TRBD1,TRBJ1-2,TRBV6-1,TGTGCCAGCAGTGAAGCCGGGACAGGGGGCTATGGCTACACCTTC,CASSEAGTGGYGYTF
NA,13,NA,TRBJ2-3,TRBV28,TGTGCCAGCAGTTTTCTTGGACTCGGGACGCAGTATTTT,CASSFLGLGTQYF
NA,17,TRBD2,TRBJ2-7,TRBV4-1,TGCGCCAGCAGCCTAGCGGGGGGACGGATGGAGGTGTACGAGCAGTACTTC,CASSLAGGRMEVYEQYF
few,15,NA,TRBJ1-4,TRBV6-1,TGTGCCAGCCCGGGTCGCCCGCTGGAGATTGAAAAACTGTTTTTT,CASPGRPLEIEKLFF
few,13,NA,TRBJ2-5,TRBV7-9,TGTGCCAGCAGCTTGGGGGCACAAGAGACCCAGTACTTC,CASSLGAQETQYF
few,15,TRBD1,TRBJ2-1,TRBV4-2,TGTGCCAGCAGCCAATTTTTGACAGGGGGTGATGAGCAGTTCTTC,CASSQFLTGGDEQFF
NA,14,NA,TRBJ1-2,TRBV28,TGTGCCAGCAGACCGGCGGCCCCTCGCTATGGCTACACCTTC,CASRPAAPRYGYTF
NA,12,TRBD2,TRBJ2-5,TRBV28,TGTGCCAGCAGTGTACTAGCGGGGGAGCAGTACTTC,CASSVLAGEQYF
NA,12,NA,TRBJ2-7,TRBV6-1,TGTGCCAGCGTGCGGGACTCCTACGAGCAGTACTTC,CASVRDSYEQYF
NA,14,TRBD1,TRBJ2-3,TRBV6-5,TGTGCCAGCACCCGAGGGGGCGGCTCAGATACGCAGTATTTT,CASTRGGGSDTQYF
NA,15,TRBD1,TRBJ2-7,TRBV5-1,TGCGCCAGCAGCCTGGGGACAGGGGGGGGGTACGAGCAGTACTTC,CASSLGTGGGYEQYF
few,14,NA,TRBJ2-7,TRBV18,TGTGCCAGCTCACCTTCTGCTCAAACAGAAACGCAGTACTTC,CASSPSAQTETQYF
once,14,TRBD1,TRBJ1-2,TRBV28,TGTGCCAGCAGTCTGGGACAGTCGCACTATGGCTACACCTTC,CASSLGQSHYGYTF
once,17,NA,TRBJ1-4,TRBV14,TGTGCCAGCAGCCAAGAGGGTGGACTTCTCGAAACAGAAAAACTGTTTTTT,CASSQEGGLLETEKLFF
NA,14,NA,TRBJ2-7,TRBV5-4,TGTGCCAGCAGCTTGTTCTCCTACTCCTACGAGCAGTACTTC,CASSLFSYSYEQYF
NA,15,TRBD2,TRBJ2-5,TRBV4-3,TGCGCCAGCAGCCAAGATGGAGCGGGGGCGGAGACCCAGTACTTC,CASSQDGAGAETQYF
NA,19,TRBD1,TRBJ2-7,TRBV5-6,TGTGCCAGCAGCTTGGGAGATGGGCGTTGGACCGGGACAGCACACGAGCAGTACTTC,CASSLGDGRWTGTAHEQYF
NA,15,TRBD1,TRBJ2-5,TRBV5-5,TGTGCCAGCAGCGACCGACAGGGGGCGCAGGGGACCCAGTACTTC,CASSDRQGAQGTQYF
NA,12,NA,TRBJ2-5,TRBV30,TGTGCCTGGCGCTCTAAAGGGGGGACCCAGTACTTC,CAWRSKGGTQYF
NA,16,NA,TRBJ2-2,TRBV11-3,TGTGCCAGTAGCTTAGCCCGGGGGTCCATCACCGGGGAGCTGTTTTTT,CASSLARGSITGELFF
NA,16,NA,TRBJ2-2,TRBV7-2,TGTGCCAGCAGCATCCACGGGGACACAAAGACCGGGGAGCTGTTTTTT,CASSIHGDTKTGELFF
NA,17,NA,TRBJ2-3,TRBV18,TGTGCCAGCTCACCACCTTACGGGGTAACCGGAACAGATACGCAGTATTTT,CASSPPYGVTGTDTQYF
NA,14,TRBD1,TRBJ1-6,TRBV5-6,TGTGCCAGCAGCTTCTGGGACAGTAATTCACCCCTCCACTTT,CASSFWDSNSPLHF
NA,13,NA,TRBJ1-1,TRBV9,TGTGCCAGCAGCGCAGCACAGGGAACTGAAGCTTTCTTT,CASSAAQGTEAFF